This entry concerns a single T cell receptor beta chain. Its specificity is not known. The entry originates in a study of T cell responses to AZD1222 COVID-19 vaccine. Here immunoSEQ multiplex PCR was the method, and the copy in TCRdb shows in-frame clones only, minus some. This table holds 100,000 to 150,000 clones, roughly 86% found once. Study conclusions and caveats: Every sample of the repertoires postdated the peak T cell response. Breadth and depth of Spike-specific TCRs rose after two AZD1222 doses. Donors were mostly white British, more females; clonal diversity possibly underestimated. Targeting of unmutated variant regions was reportedly seen in nearly half of spike-specific TCRs.

Germline V gives CDR1 SGDLS, CDR2 YYNGEE. J gave up 6 bases and V 0 bases, and 4 bases lay outside the gene matches. The length of the CDR3 is 15 residues. This specimen consisted of peripheral blood, obtained on day 0 of AZD1222 vaccination. The gene calls are TRBV9 and TRBJ2-1, with TRBD2 matching 9 bases. The TCR comes from an adult in good health. The CDR3 here is CASSVGAGGLNEQFF. As DNA, the CDR3 is TGTGCCAGCAGCGTAGGGGCGGGAGGGCTCAATGAGCAGTTCTTC.